This T cell receptor (beta chain) was sequenced in a study of vaccination and CD4 T cells after COVID-19. On the study more broadly: Post-COVID draws followed diagnosis by a median around 92 days (range 35 to 161). General study findings and limits: A nonsignificant median increase from about 20 to 38 SARS-CoV-2-reactive clonotypes was observed.

The sample's treatment: roughly ten-day PBMC culture with coronavirus spike peptide pools or control peptides (ViraFEST assay). Peptide pool stimulation in ViraFEST expanded antigen-specific T cells, whose TCRs were then sequenced. Days 3 and 7 saw half the medium swapped for fresh IL-2 medium. Sequence data for DNA of cultured CD4+ T cells were generated by the Oncomine TCR Beta short-read assay. From the PCR reads, TCRdb called clonotypes with MiXCR, one entry per CDR3 protein. The sample lists some 20,000 distinct CDR3 sequences; roughly 40% were seen once. A word on this clonotype: Its target is unknown.

The origin of this receptor is a human donor who had recovered from COVID-19. The sample in question was CD4+ T cells from blood, cultured in vitro, obtained before SARS-CoV-2 vaccination.

The CDR3 nucleotides are TGTGCCAGTAGTGCGACAGGGGGGAATCAGCCCCAGCATTTT. Amino acids: CASSATGGNQPQHF. The chain recombines TRBV19 with TRBJ1-5, with 9 bases matching TRBD1. CDR1 and CDR2 from the germline V gene are LNHDA and SQIVND (reference sequence). The junction had 3 bases not matched to a gene; V was cut back by 5 bases and J by 4 bases. The CDR3 runs to 14 residues.